This TCR beta chain was sequenced in a study of CD8 T cells in Susac syndrome. This CDR3 has 15 amino acids. The junction had 10 bases not matched to a gene; V was cut back by 7 bases and J by 4 bases. Germline V CDR1 and CDR2: SEHNR, FQNEAQ (reference sequence). It was with random hexamers that about 0.45 to 1 ug RNA was reverse transcribed. TCRdb called the immunoSEQ multiplex PCR reads again in MiXCR, with one record for every CDR3 protein. Of under 200,000 distinct CDR3 sequences in the sample, roughly nine tenths are singletons; the top ten hold around 0.079%. The clonotype comes from a human donor in good health. This sequence joins TRBV7-9 and TRBJ2-3, with 8 bases matching TRBD2. The sample taken for sequencing was CD4+ T cells from PBMCs. The CDR3 loop reads CASKYKTGGADTQYF. In DNA, the CDR3 is TGTGCCAGCAAGTATAAGACGGGAGGGGCAGATACGCAGTATTTT.